This TCR beta chain stems from a study of control samples from healthy donors and cancer patients. Sequencing used immunoSEQ multiplex PCR; TCRdb keeps in-frame clones, though not all of them. The sample records about 140,000 clones, around 88% being singletons. From germline, CDR1 is ENHRY and CDR2 SYGVKD. The germline V and J ends were trimmed by 3 bases and 7 bases, with 12 bases remaining between them. The CDR3 is 14 amino acids. Specimen: blood. The chain carries TRBV10-3 and TRBJ2-2; TRBD2 is a possible D gene (6 bases). This sequence originates from a man between 18 and 35 years old in good health. This CDR3 reads CAISDHEEGGELFF. For the CDR3, the DNA is TGTGCCATCAGTGACCACGAGGAGGGCGGGGAGCTGTTTTTT.